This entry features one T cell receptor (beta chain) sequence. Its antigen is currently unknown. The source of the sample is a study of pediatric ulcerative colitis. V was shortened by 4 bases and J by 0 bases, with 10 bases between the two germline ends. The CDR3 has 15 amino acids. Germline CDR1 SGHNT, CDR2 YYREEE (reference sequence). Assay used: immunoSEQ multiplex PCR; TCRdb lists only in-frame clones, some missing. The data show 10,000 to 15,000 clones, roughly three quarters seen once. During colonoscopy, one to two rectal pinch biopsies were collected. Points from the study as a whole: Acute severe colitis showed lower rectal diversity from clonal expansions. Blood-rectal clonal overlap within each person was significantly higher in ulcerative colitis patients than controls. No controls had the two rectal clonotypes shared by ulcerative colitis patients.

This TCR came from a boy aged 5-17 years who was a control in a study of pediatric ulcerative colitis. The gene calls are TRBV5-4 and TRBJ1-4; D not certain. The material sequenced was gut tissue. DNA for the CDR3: TGTGCCAGCAGCCCGAGGGTTACAACTAATGAAAAACTGTTTTTT. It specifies CASSPRVTTNEKLFF.